This entry describes one TCR beta chain. The antigen remains undetermined. This entry comes from a study of T cell responses to AZD1222 COVID-19 vaccine. About the study: Pooled samples include second doses given at about 4 or 12 weeks. General study results and limits: White British people made up most donors, females outnumbered males, and clonal diversity was possibly underestimated. No day 14 peak samples; only post-peak repertoires were characterized.

Germline loops: CDR1 ENHRY, CDR2 SYGVKD. The length of the CDR3 is 18 residues. Trimming at V came to 5 bases and at J to 0 bases, leaving 13 bases not matched to a gene. Profiled with immunoSEQ multiplex PCR; TCRdb holds only in-frame clones, not every one. The sample shows some 120,000 clones, 80% to 90% of them seen only once. Here the sequenced sample was peripheral blood, taken on day 0 of AZD1222 vaccination. The receptor's source is an adult in good health. The chain has TRBV10-3 and TRBJ2-3; TRBD2 aligns across 8 bases. The CDR3 nucleotides read TGTGCCATCAGTTTTTCTACTAGCGGAGACACTAGCACAGATACGCAGTATTTT. Its translation is CAISFSTSGDTSTDTQYF.